This T cell receptor beta chain is drawn from a study of shared clonotypes between healthy human individuals. Study outcomes and limitations: Sampling covered blood only; tissue repertoires likely differ. The study found roughly 5% of naive CD4 clonotypes shared across a handful of donors. The small donor group covered limited genetic and exposure diversity.

Germline values: CDR1 DFQATT, CDR2 SNEGSKA (reference sequence). This CDR3 comprises 11 residues. Trimming shortened V by 6 bases and J by 10 bases, and 15 bases separated the two germline ends. In the case of this clone: As yet, its antigen is unknown.

Running of the assay took place at deep level. The protocol was immunoSEQ multiplex PCR, while the TCRdb copy is restricted to in-frame clones and leaves out a portion. The profile shows roughly 650,000 clones, more than 95% of them singletons. This clonotype originated in a woman under 40 in good health. The specimen was naive CD4+ T cells sorted from blood. The subset denotes: CD45RA+ positively selected. The chain recombines TRBV20-1 with TRBJ1-2; D perhaps matches TRBD1 (6 bases). The CDR3 nucleotides are TGCAGTGCCTCAAGACAGGTCTCCTACACCTTC. Amino acid sequence: CSASRQVSYTF.